These T cell receptor beta chains were read from a single sample in a study of cytomegalovirus exposure and HLA in healthy donors. Profiled with immunoSEQ multiplex PCR; TCRdb holds only in-frame clones, not every one. The table includes about 180,000 clones, roughly 82% detected once. Sequenced material: PBMCs. The receptor source for this set is a woman between 50 and 59 years old in good health and CMV-seronegative. Each CDR3 is given without its conserved first and last residue.

j_call: TRBJ1-2
v_call: TRBV6-5
cdr3_aa: ASSYDRGGYT

j_call: TRBJ1-1
v_call: TRBV4-1
cdr3_aa: ASSQPRTGNTEAF

j_call: TRBJ1-6
v_call: TRBV5-1
cdr3_aa: ASSVETGLPPLH

j_call: TRBJ1-2
v_call: TRBV10-2
cdr3_aa: ASSVLLGPTQTYGYT

j_call: TRBJ2-7
v_call: TRBV7-2
cdr3_aa: ASSPLGTGLYEQY

j_call: TRBJ2-7
v_call: TRBV7-2
cdr3_aa: ASSLARRGGYSNEQY

j_call: TRBJ1-3
v_call: TRBV11-2
cdr3_aa: ASSLAQSDSPLSLGY

j_call: TRBJ2-7
v_call: TRBV4-2
cdr3_aa: ASSSLAGGSYEQY

j_call: TRBJ2-7
v_call: TRBV2
cdr3_aa: ASSEAGTVLSYEQY

j_call: TRBJ1-5
v_call: TRBV7-8
cdr3_aa: ASSVGGGRQPQH

j_call: TRBJ2-2
v_call: TRBV11-3
cdr3_aa: ASSLTGFGGELF

j_call: TRBJ1-1
v_call: TRBV7-8
cdr3_aa: ASSPYPTGRTEAF

j_call: TRBJ2-7
v_call: TRBV28
cdr3_aa: ASSLWGSPYEQY

j_call: TRBJ1-2
v_call: TRBV4-1
cdr3_aa: ASSQPDEGLSGYT

j_call: TRBJ2-2
v_call: TRBV4-1
cdr3_aa: ASSQGGPGTGELF

j_call: TRBJ2-5
v_call: TRBV6-6
cdr3_aa: ASSYQGYQETQY

j_call: TRBJ2-7
v_call: TRBV30
cdr3_aa: AWTRTGYEQY

j_call: TRBJ2-7
v_call: TRBV18
cdr3_aa: ASSLRGGSYEQY

j_call: TRBJ2-1
v_call: TRBV28
cdr3_aa: ASSPWERGSYNEQF

j_call: TRBJ2-7
v_call: TRBV9
cdr3_aa: ASSLSNADSGAVQY

j_call: TRBJ2-5
v_call: TRBV4-2
cdr3_aa: ASSQGRALQETQY

j_call: TRBJ2-2
v_call: TRBV5-1
cdr3_aa: ASSLAWAGITGELF

j_call: TRBJ1-2
v_call: TRBV11-2
cdr3_aa: ASSTTRQGRYGYT

j_call: NA
v_call: TRBV29-1
cdr3_aa: SVSGGTTYEQY

j_call: TRBJ1-2
v_call: TRBV5-1
cdr3_aa: ASKNPGPTPYGYT

j_call: TRBJ1-1
v_call: TRBV11-1
cdr3_aa: ASSPEAGAPGGAF

j_call: TRBJ2-7
v_call: TRBV19
cdr3_aa: ASSSRDRVYEQY

j_call: TRBJ2-2
v_call: TRBV29-1
cdr3_aa: SVMVVGVPNTGELF

j_call: TRBJ2-5
v_call: TRBV6-1
cdr3_aa: ASRVAGGETQY

j_call: TRBJ1-1
v_call: TRBV28
cdr3_aa: ASTLGGRVNTEAF

j_call: TRBJ2-2
v_call: TRBV11-2
cdr3_aa: ASSSDLVEAGELF

j_call: TRBJ2-3
v_call: TRBV5-1
cdr3_aa: ASSLVAREDTQY

j_call: TRBJ1-5
v_call: TRBV27
cdr3_aa: ASSRDRNQPQH

j_call: TRBJ1-6
v_call: TRBV6-6
cdr3_aa: ASSYPGQGNSPLH

j_call: TRBJ2-3
v_call: TRBV18
cdr3_aa: ASSPLLGLAASTDTQY

j_call: TRBJ1-5
v_call: TRBV28
cdr3_aa: ASSKGYGQPQH

j_call: TRBJ1-1
v_call: TRBV18
cdr3_aa: ASSILQTGLNTEAF

j_call: TRBJ1-1
v_call: TRBV10-2
cdr3_aa: ASRNMNTEAF

j_call: TRBJ1-4
v_call: TRBV27
cdr3_aa: ASSLTLRGRFVEKLF

j_call: TRBJ1-2
v_call: TRBV29-1
cdr3_aa: SVPSLTYGYT

j_call: TRBJ2-5
v_call: TRBV19
cdr3_aa: ASSIGAGVTQETQY

j_call: TRBJ2-2
v_call: TRBV13
cdr3_aa: ASSLAGNTGELF

j_call: TRBJ1-2
v_call: TRBV19
cdr3_aa: ASSMGHGYT

j_call: TRBJ2-7
v_call: TRBV7-3
cdr3_aa: ASSPRQGHEQY

j_call: TRBJ2-7
v_call: TRBV11-2
cdr3_aa: ASSLGYLGQGYEQY